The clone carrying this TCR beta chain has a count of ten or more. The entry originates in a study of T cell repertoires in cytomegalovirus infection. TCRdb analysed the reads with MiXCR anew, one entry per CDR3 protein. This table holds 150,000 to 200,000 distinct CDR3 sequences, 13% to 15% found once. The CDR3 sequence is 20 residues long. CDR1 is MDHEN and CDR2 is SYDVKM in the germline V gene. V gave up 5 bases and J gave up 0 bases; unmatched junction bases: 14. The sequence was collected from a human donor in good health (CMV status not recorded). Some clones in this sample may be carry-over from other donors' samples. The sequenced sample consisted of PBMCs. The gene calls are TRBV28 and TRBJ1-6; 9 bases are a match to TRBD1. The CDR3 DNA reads TGTGCCAGCAGTATTCGCACAGGGGGCTACCCCCGCTCCTATAATTCACCCCTCCACTTT. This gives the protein CASSIRTGGYPRSYNSPLHF.